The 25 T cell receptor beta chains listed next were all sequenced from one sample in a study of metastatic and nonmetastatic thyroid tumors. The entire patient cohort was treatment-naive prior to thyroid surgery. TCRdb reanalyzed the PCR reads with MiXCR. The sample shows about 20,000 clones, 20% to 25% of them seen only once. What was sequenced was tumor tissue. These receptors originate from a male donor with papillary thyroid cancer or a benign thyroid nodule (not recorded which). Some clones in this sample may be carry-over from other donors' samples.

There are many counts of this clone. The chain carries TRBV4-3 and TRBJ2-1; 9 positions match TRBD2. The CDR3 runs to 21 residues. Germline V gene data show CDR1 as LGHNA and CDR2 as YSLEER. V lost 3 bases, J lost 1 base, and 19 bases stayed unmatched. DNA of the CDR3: TGCGCCAGCAGCCAGAGCCAGGTCGGGGTAGCGGGAGTTCCGTCCTACAATGAGCAGTTCTTC. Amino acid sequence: CASSQSQVGVAGVPSYNEQFF.

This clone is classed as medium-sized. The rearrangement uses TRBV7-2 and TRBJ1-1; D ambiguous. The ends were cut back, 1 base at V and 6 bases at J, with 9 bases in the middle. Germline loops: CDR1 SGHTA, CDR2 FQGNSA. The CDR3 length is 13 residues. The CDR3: CASSLGRRAEAFF. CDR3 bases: TGTGCCAGCAGCTTAGGTCGACGGGCTGAAGCTTTCTTT.

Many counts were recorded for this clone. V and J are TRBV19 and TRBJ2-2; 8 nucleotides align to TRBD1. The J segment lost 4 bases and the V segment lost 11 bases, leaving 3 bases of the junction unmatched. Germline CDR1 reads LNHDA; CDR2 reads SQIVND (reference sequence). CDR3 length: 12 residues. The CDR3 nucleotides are TGTGCCTGCGACAGGGGCACCGGGGAGCTGTTTTTT. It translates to CACDRGTGELFF.

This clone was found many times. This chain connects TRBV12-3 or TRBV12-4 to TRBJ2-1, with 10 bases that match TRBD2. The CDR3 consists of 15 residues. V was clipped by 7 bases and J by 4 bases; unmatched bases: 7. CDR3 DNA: TGTGCCAGCAAAATGACTAGCGGGTGGTACAATGAGCAGTTCTTC. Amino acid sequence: CASKMTSGWYNEQFF.

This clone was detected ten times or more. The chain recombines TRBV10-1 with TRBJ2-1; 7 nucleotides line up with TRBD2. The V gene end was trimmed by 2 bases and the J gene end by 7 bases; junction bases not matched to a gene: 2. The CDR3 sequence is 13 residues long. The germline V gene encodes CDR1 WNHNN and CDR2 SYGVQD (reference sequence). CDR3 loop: CASSEGLVNEQFF. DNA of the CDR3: TGCGCCAGCAGTGAGGGACTAGTGAATGAGCAGTTCTTC.

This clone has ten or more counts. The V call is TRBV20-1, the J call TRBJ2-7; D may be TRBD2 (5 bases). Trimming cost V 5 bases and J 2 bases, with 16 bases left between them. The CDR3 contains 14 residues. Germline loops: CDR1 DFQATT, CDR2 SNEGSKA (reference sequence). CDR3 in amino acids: CSAFTDWNTYEQYF. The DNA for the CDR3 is TGCAGTGCTTTCACGGACTGGAATACCTACGAGCAGTACTTC.

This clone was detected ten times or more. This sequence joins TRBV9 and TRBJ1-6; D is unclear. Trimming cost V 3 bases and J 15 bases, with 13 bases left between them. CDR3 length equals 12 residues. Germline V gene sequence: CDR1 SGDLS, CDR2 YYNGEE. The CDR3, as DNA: TGTGCCAGCAGCGATGAGGGAGGAAGCCTCCACTTT. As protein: CASSDEGGSLHF.

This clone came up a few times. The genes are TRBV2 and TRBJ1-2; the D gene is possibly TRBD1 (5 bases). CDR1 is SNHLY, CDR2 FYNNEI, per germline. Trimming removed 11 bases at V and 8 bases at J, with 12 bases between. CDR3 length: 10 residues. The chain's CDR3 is CAFREGGYTF. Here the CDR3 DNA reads TGTGCCTTCAGGGAGGGGGGCTACACCTTC. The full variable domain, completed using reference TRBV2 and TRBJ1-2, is EPEVTQTPSHQVTQMGQEVILRCVPISNHLYFYWYRQILGQKVEFLVSFYNNEISEKSEIFDDQFSVERPDGSNFTLKIRSTKLEDSAMYFCAFREGGYTFGSGTRLTVV.

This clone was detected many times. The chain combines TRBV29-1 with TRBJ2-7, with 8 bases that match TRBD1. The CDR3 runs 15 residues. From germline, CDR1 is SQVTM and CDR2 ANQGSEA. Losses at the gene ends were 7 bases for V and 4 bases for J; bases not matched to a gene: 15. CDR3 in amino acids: CSGADRGPNAYEQYF. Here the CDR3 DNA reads TGCAGCGGCGCTGACAGGGGACCCAACGCTTACGAGCAGTACTTC.

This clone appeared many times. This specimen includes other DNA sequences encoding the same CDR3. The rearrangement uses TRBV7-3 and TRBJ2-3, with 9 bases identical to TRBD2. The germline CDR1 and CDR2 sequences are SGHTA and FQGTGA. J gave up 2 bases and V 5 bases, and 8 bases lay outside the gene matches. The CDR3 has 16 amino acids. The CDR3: CASSPGAGGATDTQYF. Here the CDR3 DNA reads TGTGCCAGCAGCCCCGGAGCGGGAGGCGCCACAGATACGCAGTATTTT.

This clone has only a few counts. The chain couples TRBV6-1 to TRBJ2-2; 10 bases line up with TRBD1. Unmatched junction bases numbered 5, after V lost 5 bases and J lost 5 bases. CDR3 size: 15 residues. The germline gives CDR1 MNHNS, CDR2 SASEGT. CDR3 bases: TGTGCCAGCAGTCCGGGACAGGGGCGAACCGGGGAGCTGTTTTTT. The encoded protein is CASSPGQGRTGELFF.

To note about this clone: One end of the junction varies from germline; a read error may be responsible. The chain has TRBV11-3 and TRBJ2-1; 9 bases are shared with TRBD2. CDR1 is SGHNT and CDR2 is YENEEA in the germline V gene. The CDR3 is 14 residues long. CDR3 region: CASIAGGPYIEQFF. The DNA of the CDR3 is TGTGCCAGCATCGCGGGAGGGCCTTACATTGAGCAGTTCTTC. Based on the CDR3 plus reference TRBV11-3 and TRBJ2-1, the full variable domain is EAGVVQSPRYKIIEKKQPVAFWCNPISGHNTLYWYLQNLGQGPELLIRYENEEAVDDSQLPKDRFSAERLKGVDSTLKIQPAELGDSAVYLCASIAGGPYIEQFFGPGTRLTVL.

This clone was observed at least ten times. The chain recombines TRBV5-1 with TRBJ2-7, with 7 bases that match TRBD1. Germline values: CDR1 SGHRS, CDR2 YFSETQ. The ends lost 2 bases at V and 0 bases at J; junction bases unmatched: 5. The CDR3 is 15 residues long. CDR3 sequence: CASSFRDSSSYEQYF. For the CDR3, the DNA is TGCGCCAGCAGCTTCCGGGACAGCAGCTCCTACGAGCAGTACTTC.

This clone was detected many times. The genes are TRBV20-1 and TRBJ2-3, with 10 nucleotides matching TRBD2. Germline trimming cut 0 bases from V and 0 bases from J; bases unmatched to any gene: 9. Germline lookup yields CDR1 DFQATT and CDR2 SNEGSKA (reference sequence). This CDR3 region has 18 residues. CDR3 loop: CSARDPSGSGWSTDTQYF. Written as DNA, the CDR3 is TGCAGTGCTAGAGACCCTAGCGGGAGTGGATGGAGCACAGATACGCAGTATTTT.

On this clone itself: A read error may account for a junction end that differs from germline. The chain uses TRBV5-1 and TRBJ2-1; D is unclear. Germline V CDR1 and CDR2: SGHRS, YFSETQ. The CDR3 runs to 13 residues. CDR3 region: CASSLGAEDEQLF. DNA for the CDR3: TGCGCCAGCAGCTTGGGGGCTGAGGATGAGCAGTTATTC.

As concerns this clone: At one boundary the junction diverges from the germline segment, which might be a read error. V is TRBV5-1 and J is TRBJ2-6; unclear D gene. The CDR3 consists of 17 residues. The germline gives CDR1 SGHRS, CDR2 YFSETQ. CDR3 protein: CSSSLLGGPSGANVLTF. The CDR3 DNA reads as TGCTCCAGCAGCTTGCTAGGTGGACCCTCTGGGGCCAACGTCCTGACTTTC.

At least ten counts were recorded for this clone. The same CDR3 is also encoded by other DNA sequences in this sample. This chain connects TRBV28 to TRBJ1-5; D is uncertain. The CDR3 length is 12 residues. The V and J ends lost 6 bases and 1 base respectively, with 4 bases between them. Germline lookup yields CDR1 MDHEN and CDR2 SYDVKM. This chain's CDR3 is CASRGSNQPQHF. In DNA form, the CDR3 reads TGTGCCAGCAGAGGAAGCAATCAGCCCCAGCATTTT.

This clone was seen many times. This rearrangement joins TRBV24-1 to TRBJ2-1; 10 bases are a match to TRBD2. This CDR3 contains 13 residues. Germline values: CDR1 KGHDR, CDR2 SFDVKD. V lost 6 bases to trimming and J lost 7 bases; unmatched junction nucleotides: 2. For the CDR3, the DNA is TGTGCCACCAGTCTAGCGGGAGTTAATGAGCAGTTCTTC. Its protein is CATSLAGVNEQFF.

In DNA, the CDR3 is TGTGCCAGTAGTGCTCCCGGGACAGCTGCTAACTATGGCTACACCTTC. As protein: CASSAPGTAANYGYTF. V usage is TRBV19 and J usage is TRBJ1-2; TRBD1 agrees at 7 bases. V trimming: 5 bases; J trimming: 0 bases; junction bases outside the gene matches: 9. Germline values: CDR1 LNHDA, CDR2 SQIVND (reference sequence). The CDR3 has 16 residues.

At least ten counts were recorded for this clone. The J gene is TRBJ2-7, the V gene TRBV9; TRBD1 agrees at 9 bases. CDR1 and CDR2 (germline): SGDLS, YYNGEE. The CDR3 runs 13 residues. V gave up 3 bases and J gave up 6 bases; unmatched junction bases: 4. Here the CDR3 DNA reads TGTGCCAGCAGCGAGGGGACAGGGCTCGAGCAGTACTTC. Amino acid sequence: CASSEGTGLEQYF. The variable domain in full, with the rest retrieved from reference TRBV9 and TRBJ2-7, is DSGVTQTPKHLITATGQRVTLRCSPRSGDLSVYWYQQSLDQGLQFLIQYYNGEERAKGNILERFSAQQFPDLHSELNLSSLELGDSALYFCASSEGTGLEQYFGPGTRLTVT.

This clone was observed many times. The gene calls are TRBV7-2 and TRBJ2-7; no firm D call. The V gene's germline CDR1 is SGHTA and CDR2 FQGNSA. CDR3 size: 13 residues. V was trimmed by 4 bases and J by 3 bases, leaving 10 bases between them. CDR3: CASSSPPSYEQYF. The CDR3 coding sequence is TGTGCCAGCAGCTCGCCTCCTAGCTACGAGCAGTACTTC.

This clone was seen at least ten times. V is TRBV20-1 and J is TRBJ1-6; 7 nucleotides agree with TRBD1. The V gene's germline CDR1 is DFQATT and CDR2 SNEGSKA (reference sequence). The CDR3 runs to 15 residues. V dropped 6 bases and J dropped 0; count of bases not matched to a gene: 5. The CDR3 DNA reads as TGCAGTGCCTCGACAGGGAACTCCTATAATTCACCCCTCCACTTT. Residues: CSASTGNSYNSPLHF.

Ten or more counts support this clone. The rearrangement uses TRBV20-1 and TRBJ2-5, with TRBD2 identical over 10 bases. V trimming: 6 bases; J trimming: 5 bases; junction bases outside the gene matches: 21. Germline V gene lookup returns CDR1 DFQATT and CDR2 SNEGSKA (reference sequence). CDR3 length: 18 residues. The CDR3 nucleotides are TGCAGTGCCGGCAAGGGTTGGGCTAGCGGGAGTGTCGTGGAGACCCAGTACTTC. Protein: CSAGKGWASGSVVETQYF.

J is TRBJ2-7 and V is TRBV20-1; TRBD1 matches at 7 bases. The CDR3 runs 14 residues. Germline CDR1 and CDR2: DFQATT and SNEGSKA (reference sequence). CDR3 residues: CSQLALDRVDEQYF. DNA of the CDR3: TGCAGCCAACTGGCGTTAGACAGGGTTGACGAGCAGTACTTC.

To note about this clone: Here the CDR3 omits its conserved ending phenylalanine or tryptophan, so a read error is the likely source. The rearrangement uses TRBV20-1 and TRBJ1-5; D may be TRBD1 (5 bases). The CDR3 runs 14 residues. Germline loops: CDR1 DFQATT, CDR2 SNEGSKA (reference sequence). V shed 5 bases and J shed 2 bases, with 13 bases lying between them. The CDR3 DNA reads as TGCAGTGCTCCCAGGGTGTCGGGCAATCAGCCCCAGCATCTT. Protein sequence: CSAPRVSGNQPQHL.